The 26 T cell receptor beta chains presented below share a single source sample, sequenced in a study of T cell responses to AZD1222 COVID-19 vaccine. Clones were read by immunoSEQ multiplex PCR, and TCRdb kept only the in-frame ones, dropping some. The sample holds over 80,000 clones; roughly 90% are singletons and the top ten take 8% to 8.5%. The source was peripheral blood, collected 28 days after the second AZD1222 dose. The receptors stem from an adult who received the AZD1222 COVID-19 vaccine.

This chain's CDR3 is CASSVLAGYEQYF. CDR3 nucleotides: TGTGCCAGCAGCGTGCTAGCGGGATACGAGCAGTACTTC. The chain joins TRBV2 to TRBJ2-7; 9 bases map to TRBD2. The ends lost 6 bases at V and 4 bases at J; junction bases unmatched: 4. The CDR3 is 13 amino acids. Germline V gene data show CDR1 as SNHLY and CDR2 as FYNNEI.

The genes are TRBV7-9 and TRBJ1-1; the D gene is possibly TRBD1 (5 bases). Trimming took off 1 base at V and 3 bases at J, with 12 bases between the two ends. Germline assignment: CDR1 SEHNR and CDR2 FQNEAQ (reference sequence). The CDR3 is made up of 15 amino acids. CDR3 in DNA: TGTGCCAGCAGCTTAGGTGCGGGGGAGGACACTGAAGCTTTCTTT. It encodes CASSLGAGEDTEAFF. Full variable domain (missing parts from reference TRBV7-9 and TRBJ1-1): DTGVSQNPRHKITKRGQNVTFRCDPISEHNRLYWYRQTLGQGPEFLTYFQNEAQLEKSRLLSDRFSAERPKGSFSTLEIQRTEQGDSAMYLCASSLGAGEDTEAFFGQGTRLTVV.

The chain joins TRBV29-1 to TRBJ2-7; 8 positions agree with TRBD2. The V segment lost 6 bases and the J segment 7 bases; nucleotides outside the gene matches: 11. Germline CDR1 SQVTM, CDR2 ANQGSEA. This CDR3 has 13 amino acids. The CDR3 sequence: CSVVTSGSGEQYF. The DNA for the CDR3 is TGCAGCGTAGTAACTAGCGGTTCAGGAGAGCAGTACTTC.

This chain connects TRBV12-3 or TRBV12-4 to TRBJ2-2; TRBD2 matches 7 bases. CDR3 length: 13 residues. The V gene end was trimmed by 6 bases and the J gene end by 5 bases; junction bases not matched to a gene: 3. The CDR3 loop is CASSRGVTGELFF. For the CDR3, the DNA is TGTGCCAGCAGCCGGGGGGTTACCGGGGAGCTGTTTTTT.

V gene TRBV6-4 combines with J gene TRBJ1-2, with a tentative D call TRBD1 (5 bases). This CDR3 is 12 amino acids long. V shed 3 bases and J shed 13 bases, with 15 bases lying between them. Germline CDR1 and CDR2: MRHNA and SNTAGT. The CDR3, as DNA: TGTGCCAGCAGTGATCGGGGAGGGGTGAGCACCTTC. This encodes CASSDRGGVSTF.

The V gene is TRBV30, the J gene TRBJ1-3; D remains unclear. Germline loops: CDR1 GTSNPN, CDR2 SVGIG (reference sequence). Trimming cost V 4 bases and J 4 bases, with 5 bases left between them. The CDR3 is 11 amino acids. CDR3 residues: CAWMTGNTIYF. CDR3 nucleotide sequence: TGTGCCTGGATGACCGGAAACACCATATATTTT.

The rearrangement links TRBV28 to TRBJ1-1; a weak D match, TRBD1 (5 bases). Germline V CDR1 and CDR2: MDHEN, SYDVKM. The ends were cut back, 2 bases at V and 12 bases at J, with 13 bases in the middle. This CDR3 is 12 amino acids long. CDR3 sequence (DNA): TGTGCCAGCAGTTTACTGGGGCAGGATCCTTTCTTT. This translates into CASSLLGQDPFF.

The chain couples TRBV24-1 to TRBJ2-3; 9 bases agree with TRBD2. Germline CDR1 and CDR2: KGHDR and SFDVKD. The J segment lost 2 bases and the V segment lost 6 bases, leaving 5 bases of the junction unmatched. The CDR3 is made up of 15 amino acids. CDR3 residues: CATSSSGTSTDTQYF. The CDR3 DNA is TGTGCCACCAGTTCTAGCGGGACGTCCACAGATACGCAGTATTTT.

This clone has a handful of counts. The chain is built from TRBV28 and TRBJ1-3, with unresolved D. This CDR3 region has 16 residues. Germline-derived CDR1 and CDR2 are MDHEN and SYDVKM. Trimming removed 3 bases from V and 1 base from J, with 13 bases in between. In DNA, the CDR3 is TGTGCCAGCAGTTTGGGTCCCGAGGGTTCTGGAAACACCATATATTTT. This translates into CASSLGPEGSGNTIYF.

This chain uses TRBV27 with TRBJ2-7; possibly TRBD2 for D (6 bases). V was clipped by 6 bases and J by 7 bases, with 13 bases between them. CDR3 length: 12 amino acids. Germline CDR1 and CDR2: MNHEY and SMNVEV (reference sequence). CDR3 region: CASRDVGREQYF. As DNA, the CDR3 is TGTGCCAGCAGAGATGTAGGGAGGGAGCAGTACTTC.

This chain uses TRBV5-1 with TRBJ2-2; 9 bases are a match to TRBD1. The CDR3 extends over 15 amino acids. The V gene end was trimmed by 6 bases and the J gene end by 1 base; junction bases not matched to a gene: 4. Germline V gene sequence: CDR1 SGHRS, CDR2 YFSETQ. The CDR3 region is CASTPGQGNTGELFF. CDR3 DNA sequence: TGCGCCAGCACCCCGGGACAGGGGAACACCGGGGAGCTGTTTTTT. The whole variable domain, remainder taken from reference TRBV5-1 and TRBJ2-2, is KAGVTQTPRYLIKTRGQQVTLSCSPISGHRSVSWYQQTPGQGLQFLFEYFSETQRNKGNFPGRFSGRQFSNSRSEMNVSTLELGDSALYLCASTPGQGNTGELFFGEGSRLTVL.

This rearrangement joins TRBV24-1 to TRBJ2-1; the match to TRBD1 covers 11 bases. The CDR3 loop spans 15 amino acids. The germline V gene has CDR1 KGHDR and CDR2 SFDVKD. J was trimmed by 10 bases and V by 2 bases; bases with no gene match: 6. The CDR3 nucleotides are TGTGCCACCAGTGATTCCGGGACAGGGGGGCTGGAGCAGTTCTTC. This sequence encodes CATSDSGTGGLEQFF.

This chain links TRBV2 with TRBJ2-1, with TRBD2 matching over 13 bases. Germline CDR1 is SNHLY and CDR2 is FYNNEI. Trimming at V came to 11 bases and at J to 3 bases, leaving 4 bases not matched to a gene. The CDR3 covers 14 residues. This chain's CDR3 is CAGGTSGNYNEQFF. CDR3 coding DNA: TGTGCCGGGGGGACTAGCGGGAACTACAATGAGCAGTTCTTC.

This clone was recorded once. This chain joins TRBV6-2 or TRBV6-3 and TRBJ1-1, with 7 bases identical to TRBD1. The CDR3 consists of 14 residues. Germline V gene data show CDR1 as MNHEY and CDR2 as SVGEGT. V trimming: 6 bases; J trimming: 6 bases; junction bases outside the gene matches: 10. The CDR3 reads CASSRQGAQPEAFF. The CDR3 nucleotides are TGTGCCAGCAGCCGACAGGGTGCTCAACCTGAAGCTTTCTTT.

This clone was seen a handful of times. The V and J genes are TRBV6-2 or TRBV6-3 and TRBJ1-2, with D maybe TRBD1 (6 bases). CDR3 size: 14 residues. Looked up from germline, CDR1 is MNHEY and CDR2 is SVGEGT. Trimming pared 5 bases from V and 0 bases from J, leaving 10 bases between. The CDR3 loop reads CASSHRATNYGYTF. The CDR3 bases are TGTGCCAGCAGTCACAGGGCAACTAACTATGGCTACACCTTC.

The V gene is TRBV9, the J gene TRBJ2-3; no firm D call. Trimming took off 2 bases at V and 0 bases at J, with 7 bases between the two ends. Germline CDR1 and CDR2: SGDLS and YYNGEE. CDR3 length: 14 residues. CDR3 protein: CASSVSPSTDTQYF. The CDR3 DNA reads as TGTGCCAGCAGCGTTTCCCCTAGCACAGATACGCAGTATTTT.

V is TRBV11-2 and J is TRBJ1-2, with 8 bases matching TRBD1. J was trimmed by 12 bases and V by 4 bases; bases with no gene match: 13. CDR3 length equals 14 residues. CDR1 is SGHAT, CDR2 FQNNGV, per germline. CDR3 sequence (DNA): TGTGCCAGCAGCTATTTTCGGACAGGGCCCTTCCACACCTTC. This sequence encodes CASSYFRTGPFHTF.

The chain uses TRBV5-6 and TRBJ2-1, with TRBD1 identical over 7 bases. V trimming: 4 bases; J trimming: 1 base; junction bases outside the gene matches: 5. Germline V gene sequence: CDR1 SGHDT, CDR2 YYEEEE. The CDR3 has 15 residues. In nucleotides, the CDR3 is TGTGCCAGCAGCAAAGGACAGGTTTCCTACAATGAGCAGTTCTTC. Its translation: CASSKGQVSYNEQFF.

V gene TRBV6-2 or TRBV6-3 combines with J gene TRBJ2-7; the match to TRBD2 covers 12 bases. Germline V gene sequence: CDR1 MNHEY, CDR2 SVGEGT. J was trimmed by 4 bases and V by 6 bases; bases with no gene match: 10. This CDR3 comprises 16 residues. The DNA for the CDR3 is TGTGCCAGCAGCCGAGCCGGGACTAGCGGGTGGTACGAGCAGTACTTC. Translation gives CASSRAGTSGWYEQYF.

The DNA of the CDR3 is TGCGCCAGCAGCGACTACTACGAGCAGTACTTC. This translates into CASSDYYEQYF. This rearrangement joins TRBV5-1 to TRBJ2-7; possibly TRBD2 for D (5 bases). This CDR3 has 11 amino acids. V lost 4 bases and J lost 3, with 5 bases in between. CDR1 is SGHRS and CDR2 is YFSETQ in the germline V gene.

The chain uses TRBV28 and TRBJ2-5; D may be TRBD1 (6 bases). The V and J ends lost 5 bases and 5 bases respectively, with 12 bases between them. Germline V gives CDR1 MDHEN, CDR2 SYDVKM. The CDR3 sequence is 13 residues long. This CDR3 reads CASSRQVRETQYF. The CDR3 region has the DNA TGTGCCAGCAGTCGACAGGTCCGGGAGACCCAGTACTTC. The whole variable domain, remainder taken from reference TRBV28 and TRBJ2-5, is DVKVTQSSRYLVKRTGEKVFLECVQDMDHENMFWYRQDPGLGLRLIYFSYDVKMKEKGDIPEGYSVSREKKERFSLILESASTNQTSMYLCASSRQVRETQYFGPGTRLLVL.

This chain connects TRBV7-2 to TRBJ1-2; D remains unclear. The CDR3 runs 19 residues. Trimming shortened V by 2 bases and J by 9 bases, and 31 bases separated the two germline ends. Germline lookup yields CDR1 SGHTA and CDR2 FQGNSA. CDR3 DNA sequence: TGTGCCAGCAGCTTATCGAATTCCTTTACGTCCGGGTCCTTTTTAAGCTACACCTTC. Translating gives CASSLSNSFTSGSFLSYTF.

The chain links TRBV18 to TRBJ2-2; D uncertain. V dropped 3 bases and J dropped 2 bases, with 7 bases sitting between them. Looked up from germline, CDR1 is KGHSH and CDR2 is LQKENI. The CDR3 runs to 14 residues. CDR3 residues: CASSPSSNTGELFF. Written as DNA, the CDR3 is TGTGCCAGCTCACCGTCGTCTAACACCGGGGAGCTGTTTTTT.

The chain's CDR3 is CASGLGTSRVTDTQYF. Written as DNA, the CDR3 is TGTGCTAGTGGTCTAGGGACTAGCCGAGTCACAGATACGCAGTATTTT. The chain has TRBV12-5 and TRBJ2-3; 9 nucleotides align to TRBD2. V shed 5 bases, J shed 2 bases, and the junction held 8 bases outside the gene matches. This CDR3 has 16 residues. Germline V gene data show CDR1 as LGHNT and CDR2 as FRNRAP.

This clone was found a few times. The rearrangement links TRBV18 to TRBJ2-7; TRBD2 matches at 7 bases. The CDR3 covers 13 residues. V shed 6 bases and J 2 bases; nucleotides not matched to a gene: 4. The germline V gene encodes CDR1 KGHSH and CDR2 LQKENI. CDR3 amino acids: CASSRGETYEQYF. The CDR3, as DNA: TGTGCCAGCTCCCGGGGGGAAACCTACGAGCAGTACTTC.

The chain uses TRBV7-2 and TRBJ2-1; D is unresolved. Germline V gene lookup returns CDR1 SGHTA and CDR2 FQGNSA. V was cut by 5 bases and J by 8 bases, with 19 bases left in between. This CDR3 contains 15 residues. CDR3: CASSPSPYEGDEQFF. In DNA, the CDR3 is TGTGCCAGCAGCCCCTCTCCGTACGAAGGCGATGAGCAGTTCTTC.